Listed here are 17 T cell receptor beta chains from one sample, sequenced in a study of T cell changes during pregnancy in multiple sclerosis. Sequenced by immunoSEQ multiplex PCR; TCRdb stores in-frame clones only, minus some. Of tens of thousands of clones in the sample, about nine tenths were seen once. The material was CD4+ T cells from peripheral blood mononuclear cells, obtained in the third trimester of pregnancy. The receptors shown here come from a female donor in good health, enrolled as a control in a pregnancy study.

The chain links TRBV9 to TRBJ1-2; a possible D gene is TRBD1 (5 bases). Germline V gives CDR1 SGDLS, CDR2 YYNGEE. The germline V and J ends were trimmed by 7 bases and 8 bases, with 21 bases remaining between them. The CDR3 spans 14 residues. The CDR3 bases are TGTGCCAGCGGAAGACAGAGCCTTAAGGGGGGCTACACCTTC. Translating gives CASGRQSLKGGYTF. The whole variable domain, remainder taken from reference TRBV9 and TRBJ1-2, is DSGVTQTPKHLITATGQRVTLRCSPRSGDLSVYWYQQSLDQGLQFLIQYYNGEERAKGNILERFSAQQFPDLHSELNLSSLELGDSALYFCASGRQSLKGGYTFGSGTRLTVV.

The V call is TRBV2, the J call TRBJ2-1; D ambiguous. Germline V gene data show CDR1 as SNHLY and CDR2 as FYNNEI. The CDR3 sequence is 10 residues long. V lost 7 bases, J lost 8 bases, and 6 bases lay in between. CDR3 region: CASIRDEQFF. CDR3 DNA: TGTGCCAGCATCCGAGATGAGCAGTTCTTC. Using reference TRBV2 and TRBJ2-1 for the parts outside the CDR3, the full variable domain is EPEVTQTPSHQVTQMGQEVILRCVPISNHLYFYWYRQILGQKVEFLVSFYNNEISEKSEIFDDQFSVERPDGSNFTLKIRSTKLEDSAMYFCASIRDEQFFGPGTRLTVL.

The chain carries TRBV7-2 and TRBJ2-4, with TRBD1 matching over 8 bases. Germline assignment: CDR1 SGHTA and CDR2 FQGNSA. Trimming removed 3 bases from V and 8 bases from J; junction bases left unmatched: 3. The CDR3 length is 13 residues. The CDR3 DNA reads TGTGCCAGCAGCTTTTTACAGGGGGACATTCAGTACTTC. This encodes CASSFLQGDIQYF. The entire variable domain, with the rest obtained from reference TRBV7-2 and TRBJ2-4, is as follows: GAGVSQSPSNKVTEKGKDVELRCDPISGHTALYWYRQSLGQGLEFLIYFQGNSAPDKSGLPSDRFSAERTGGSVSTLTIQRTQQEDSAVYLCASSFLQGDIQYFGAGTRLSVL.

V usage is TRBV9 and J usage is TRBJ2-3, with 9 bases lining up with TRBD2. Germline CDR1 is SGDLS and CDR2 is YYNGEE. This CDR3 is 16 amino acids long. The V segment lost 6 bases and the J segment 5 bases; nucleotides outside the gene matches: 13. CDR3 coding DNA: TGTGCCAGCACCCCCGGGTTAGCGGGAGAAGGAGATACGCAGTATTTT. Its protein is CASTPGLAGEGDTQYF.

This clone was counted a few times. CDR3 nucleotide sequence: TGTGCCTGGACTGGCAGGGGGAACACTGAAGCTTTCTTT. As protein: CAWTGRGNTEAFF. The gene calls are TRBV30 and TRBJ1-1; weak D call: TRBD1 (6 bases). Germline V gene lookup returns CDR1 GTSNPN and CDR2 SVGIG (reference sequence). Between the trimmed V and J ends, which lost 4 bases and 1 base, there was a span of 10 bases. This CDR3 has 13 residues. The full variable domain, in which reference TRBV30 and TRBJ1-1 provide the parts outside the CDR3, is SQTIHQWPATLVQPVGSPLSLECTVEGTSNPNLYWYRQAAGRGLQLLFYSVGIGQISSEVPQNLSASRPQDRQFILSSKKLLLSDSGFYLCAWTGRGNTEAFFGQGTRLTVV.

This clone showed up just a few times. The gene calls are TRBV19 and TRBJ1-5; 7 bases fit TRBD1. The germline V gene has CDR1 LNHDA and CDR2 SQIVND (reference sequence). V lost 1 base, J lost 4 bases, and 4 bases stayed unmatched. This CDR3 has 15 amino acids. The CDR3 nucleotides are TGTGCCAGTAGTATAGTCCACAGGGGTAATCAGCCCCAGCATTTT. Translated: CASSIVHRGNQPQHF.

V is TRBV5-6 and J is TRBJ1-4, with D possibly matching TRBD1 (5 bases). Germline CDR1 SGHDT, CDR2 YYEEEE. The CDR3 spans 14 residues. V was clipped by 1 base and J by 8 bases, with 12 bases between them. The CDR3 bases are TGTGCCAGCAGCTTGTGGGGCCTCAGCGAAAAACTGTTTTTT. This sequence encodes CASSLWGLSEKLFF.

The chain couples TRBV5-1 to TRBJ2-7; 8 bases are a match to TRBD2. CDR3 length: 15 amino acids. The germline gives CDR1 SGHRS, CDR2 YFSETQ. V was clipped by 0 bases and J by 6 bases; unmatched bases: 8. Written as DNA, the CDR3 is TGCGCCAGCAGCTTGGCCCCCGGACTAGCTAGCGAGCAGTACTTC. It is translated as CASSLAPGLASEQYF.

V gene TRBV10-3 combines with J gene TRBJ2-2, with 7 bases lining up with TRBD2. Germline CDR1 and CDR2: ENHRY and SYGVKD. With V trimmed by 11 bases and J by 2 bases, 11 bases remained unmatched. The CDR3 is made up of 15 amino acids. The CDR3 coding sequence is TGTGCCGCCCGTACTAGCGACATAAACACCGGGGAGCTGTTTTTT. The encoded protein is CAARTSDINTGELFF.

The gene calls are TRBV29-1 and TRBJ2-2; 7 bases agree with TRBD2. This CDR3 contains 13 residues. V shed 6 bases and J 7 bases; nucleotides not matched to a gene: 8. Germline V gene lookup returns CDR1 SQVTM and CDR2 ANQGSEA. The CDR3 sequence: CSVRTRSGGELFF. CDR3 sequence (DNA): TGCAGCGTGAGGACTAGGTCCGGCGGGGAGCTGTTTTTT.

The V call is TRBV6-5, the J call TRBJ1-4, with 9 bases that match TRBD1. The CDR3 has 14 amino acids. In germline, CDR1 is MNHEY, CDR2 SVGAGI. V shed 6 bases, J shed 9 bases, and the junction held 8 bases outside the gene matches. DNA of the CDR3: TGTGCCAGCAGACCGACAGGGGGGGGACAAAAACTGTTTTTT. This encodes CASRPTGGGQKLFF.

The V gene is TRBV5-1, the J gene TRBJ1-2; no firm D call. The CDR3 consists of 17 residues. V dropped 0 bases and J dropped 3 bases, with 18 bases sitting between them. Germline-derived CDR1 and CDR2 are SGHRS and YFSETQ. The CDR3 reads CASSLVVGVPSDYGYTF. The CDR3 nucleotides are TGCGCCAGCAGCTTGGTCGTAGGAGTCCCGTCTGACTATGGCTACACCTTC. Using reference TRBV5-1 and TRBJ1-2 for the parts outside the CDR3, the full variable domain is KAGVTQTPRYLIKTRGQQVTLSCSPISGHRSVSWYQQTPGQGLQFLFEYFSETQRNKGNFPGRFSGRQFSNSRSEMNVSTLELGDSALYLCASSLVVGVPSDYGYTFGSGTRLTVV.

The chain carries TRBV18 and TRBJ1-2; a possible D gene is TRBD1 (6 bases). The CDR3 length is 14 residues. Germline V gene data show CDR1 as KGHSH and CDR2 as LQKENI. Trimming shortened V by 1 base and J by 8 bases, and 14 bases separated the two germline ends. The CDR3 is CASSPQQRGKGYTF. The CDR3 nucleotides are TGTGCCAGCTCACCACAACAAAGGGGGAAGGGCTACACCTTC.

This clone appeared a few times. The chain links TRBV7-2 to TRBJ2-3; D not certain. V lost 5 bases, J lost 6 bases, and 9 bases lay in between. The CDR3 runs 12 residues. Per germline, CDR1 SGHTA and CDR2 FQGNSA. The CDR3 loop is CASSPGFDTQYF. In nucleotides, the CDR3 is TGTGCCAGCAGCCCCGGGTTTGATACGCAGTATTTT.

The rearrangement joins TRBV19 to TRBJ1-2; perhaps TRBD1 as D (6 bases). The CDR3 extends over 15 amino acids. V gave up 2 bases and J gave up 2 bases, with 12 bases separating them. Germline CDR1 LNHDA, CDR2 SQIVND (reference sequence). The CDR3 spells CASSIYGQNNYGYTF. The CDR3 DNA follows: TGTGCCAGTAGTATATACGGACAGAACAACTATGGCTACACCTTC.

The V call is TRBV18, the J call TRBJ2-7; 7 nucleotides match TRBD2. Germline V gene lookup returns CDR1 KGHSH and CDR2 LQKENI. This CDR3 region has 16 residues. V lost 0 bases to trimming and J lost 3 bases; unmatched junction nucleotides: 8. CDR3: CASSPPSFGGSYEQYF. DNA of the CDR3: TGTGCCAGCTCACCACCGAGCTTTGGCGGGAGCTACGAGCAGTACTTC. The full variable domain, in which reference TRBV18 and TRBJ2-7 provide the parts outside the CDR3, is NAGVMQNPRHLVRRRGQEARLRCSPMKGHSHVYWYRQLPEEGLKFMVYLQKENIIDESGMPKERFSAEFPKEGPSILRIQQVVRGDSAAYFCASSPPSFGGSYEQYFGPGTRLTVT.

The chain recombines TRBV6-4 with TRBJ1-1; D gene uncertain. V lost 2 bases and J lost 1, with 14 bases in between. The CDR3 contains 16 residues. In germline, CDR1 is MRHNA, CDR2 SNTAGT. CDR3 sequence reads: CASSDASGGPNTEAFF. CDR3 in DNA: TGTGCCAGCAGTGACGCCTCCGGAGGACCGAACACTGAAGCTTTCTTT.